This T cell receptor (beta chain) was identified in a study of monozygotic twins with inflammatory bowel disease. Using eight separate reactions per sample, the authors generated cDNA. TCRdb reworked the 5' RACE reads into one entry per CDR3 protein, no DNA. Its table records about 160,000 distinct CDR3 sequences. About this clonotype itself: Its antigen is not known.

Findings and caveats of the study: IBD patients share fewer clonotypes with other people than healthy twins do, especially with disease activity. Patients got different immunosuppressive treatments, which may have made their repertoires more variable.

The CDR3 totals 16 residues. The germline CDR1 and CDR2 sequences are MDHEN and SYDVKM. The rearrangement links TRBV28 to TRBJ1-5; TCRdb's assignment of TRBD1 cannot be checked, as there is no DNA. The TCR was taken from a human donor with ulcerative colitis or Crohn's disease, or a healthy co-twin of an affected twin (not recorded which). Sequenced sample: blood. The CDR3 protein is CASSHDRVFRNQPQHF.